The source of this T cell receptor beta chain is a study of long-term antiretroviral therapy in people with HIV. Turning to the study itself: The oldest samples precede the 2015 immediate-ART recommendation by about a decade.

The run of the v3.0 immunoSEQ assay was at survey level. Assay: immunoSEQ multiplex PCR; the TCRdb copy retains only in-frame clones and omits some. The table includes some 28,000 clones, 70% to 90% detected once. Study-level results: All time points showed a repertoire dominated by clones expanded before ART.

A remark on this clone: The antigen is undetermined.

The germline CDR1 and CDR2 sequences are SNHLY and FYNNEI. Losses at the gene ends were 1 base for V and 3 bases for J; bases not matched to a gene: 8. There are 16 residues in the CDR3. Source: unsorted PBMCs, taken 0.8 years after starting antiretroviral therapy. The chain combines TRBV2 with TRBJ2-7; 8 nucleotides line up with TRBD1. This receptor was identified in a young woman with HIV. The CDR3 DNA is TGTGCCAGCAGTGAAGTGCCGGACAGGGCGGACTACGAGCAGTACGTC. Its translation: CASSEVPDRADYEQYV.